The clone carrying this T cell receptor (beta chain) occurred many times. The data derive from a study of neurological immune-mediated disorders. Synthesis of cDNA was performed by 5'RACE using 10-nucleotide random UMIs. Each CDR3 protein is one row after TCRdb ran MiXCR on the 5' RACE reads. The sample lists roughly 45,000 distinct CDR3 sequences, roughly 13% occurring once. The CDR3 contains 14 residues. From germline, CDR1 is LNHDA and CDR2 SQIVND (reference sequence). V lost 5 bases, J lost 5 bases, and 15 bases lay in between. Time point of the sample: longitudinal time-point 2. V gene TRBV19 combines with J gene TRBJ1-2; tentative D call: TRBD1 (6 bases). The receptor's source is a male donor with HTLV-1-associated myelopathy (HAM/TSP). The specimen sequenced was PBMCs. The CDR3 region is CASSYREGVYGYTF. In nucleotides, the CDR3 is TGTGCCAGTAGTTACAGGGAAGGGGTATATGGCTACACCTTC.